Each of the 18 T cell receptor beta chains below was sequenced from the same sample in a study of blood T cell repertoires in COVID-19. Profiled with immunoSEQ multiplex PCR; TCRdb holds only in-frame clones, not every one. The table records roughly 180,000 clones, around 85% of them present only once. The specimen sequenced was peripheral blood. These receptors all come from a man in his fifties or sixties with acute or convalescent COVID-19.

This sequence joins TRBV28 and TRBJ1-2; TRBD1 is a possible D gene (5 bases). The germline V gene has CDR1 MDHEN and CDR2 SYDVKM. V was trimmed by 8 bases and J by 4 bases, leaving 11 bases between them. The CDR3 contains 12 residues. CDR3 residues: CASWRQSYGYTF. CDR3 in DNA: TGTGCCAGCTGGAGACAGTCCTATGGCTACACCTTC.

CDR3 residues: CASSVPSGSLFF. The CDR3 DNA sequence: TGTGCCAGCAGCGTACCCAGCGGGAGCTTGTTCTTC. The rearrangement uses TRBV9 and TRBJ2-1, with TRBD2 matching over 8 bases. Trimming at V came to 1 base and at J to 15 bases, leaving 6 bases not matched to a gene. Germline V gene lookup returns CDR1 SGDLS and CDR2 YYNGEE. CDR3 length equals 12 residues.

V is TRBV6-5 and J is TRBJ1-2, with 7 nucleotides matching TRBD1. V was pared by 4 bases and J by 7 bases, with 6 bases of the junction left unmatched. The CDR3 totals 13 residues. Germline values: CDR1 MNHEY, CDR2 SVGAGI. The CDR3 bases are TGTGCCAGCAGTTCGGGACAGTTCTCTGGCTACACCTTC. This translates into CASSSGQFSGYTF.

The CDR3 loop reads CSARPPETQYF. The CDR3 DNA is TGCAGTGCCAGGCCTCCCGAGACCCAGTACTTC. This chain links TRBV20-1 with TRBJ2-5, with no clear D. This CDR3 contains 11 residues. V shed 6 bases and J shed 5 bases, with 10 bases lying between them. Germline V lookup: CDR1 DFQATT, CDR2 SNEGSKA (reference sequence).

This chain uses TRBV28 with TRBJ1-2, with a tentative D call TRBD1 (6 bases). CDR3 size: 18 residues. CDR1 MDHEN and CDR2 SYDVKM come from the germline V gene. Trimming left V 3 bases short and J 6 bases short, with 26 bases between. CDR3 in DNA: TGTGCCAGCAGTTTCTCTATGGGGACAAGACCTCATCGTAATGGCTACACCTTC. Translated: CASSFSMGTRPHRNGYTF.

The chain employs TRBV28 and TRBJ2-2, with D maybe TRBD2 (5 bases). Germline loops: CDR1 MDHEN, CDR2 SYDVKM. V gave up 7 bases and J gave up 0 bases, with 12 bases separating them. The CDR3 is 15 amino acids. CDR3 region: CASTRGRSNTGELFF. In nucleotides, the CDR3 is TGTGCCAGCACTCGAGGGCGGTCGAACACCGGGGAGCTGTTTTTT. The variable domain in full, with the rest retrieved from reference TRBV28 and TRBJ2-2, is DVKVTQSSRYLVKRTGEKVFLECVQDMDHENMFWYRQDPGLGLRLIYFSYDVKMKEKGDIPEGYSVSREKKERFSLILESASTNQTSMYLCASTRGRSNTGELFFGEGSRLTVL.

The chain combines TRBV3-1 (or the pseudogene TRBV3-2) with TRBJ1-2; D is unresolved. CDR3 length: 14 amino acids. CDR1 and CDR2 (germline): LGHDT, YNNKEL (reference sequence). Trimming shortened V by 1 base and J by 5 bases, and 11 bases separated the two germline ends. The CDR3 DNA reads as TGTGCCAGCAGCCAAGGCGGCAGATATTATGGCTACACCTTC. Translated, it gives CASSQGGRYYGYTF.

This chain joins TRBV4-1 and TRBJ2-3; a weak D match, TRBD2 (7 bases). The ends were cut back, 2 bases at V and 2 bases at J, with 14 bases in the middle. The CDR3 extends over 16 amino acids. Per germline, CDR1 MGHRA and CDR2 YSYEKL. The CDR3 DNA reads as TGCGCCAGCAGCCAAAGGGGGAGCGGGATCACAGATACGCAGTATTTT. It encodes CASSQRGSGITDTQYF.

The CDR3 loop is CASSNGQLAKNIQYF. The CDR3 DNA sequence: TGTGCCAGCAGTAACGGACAGTTAGCCAAAAACATTCAGTACTTC. V and J are TRBV28 and TRBJ2-4, with D tentatively TRBD1 (6 bases). The CDR3 totals 15 residues. Looked up from germline, CDR1 is MDHEN and CDR2 is SYDVKM. V gave up 5 bases and J gave up 0 bases, with 11 bases separating them.

The rearrangement joins TRBV28 to TRBJ1-5; weak D call: TRBD1 (6 bases). Germline V gene data show CDR1 as MDHEN and CDR2 as SYDVKM. The CDR3 has 15 amino acids. Deletions cut 6 bases from V and 6 bases from J, with 18 bases between. CDR3 region: CASSPRGGGTQPQHF. For the CDR3, the DNA is TGTGCCAGCAGCCCACGCGGGGGGGGCACTCAGCCCCAGCATTTT.

V gene TRBV16 combines with J gene TRBJ2-1; D unclear. Per the germline V gene, CDR1 is KGHSY and CDR2 is FQNENV. The ends were cut back, 1 base at V and 1 base at J, with 8 bases in the middle. This CDR3 is built from 15 residues. CDR3 coding DNA: TGTGCCAGCAGCCAATTTGAGAGGTCCTACAATGAGCAGTTCTTC. It translates to CASSQFERSYNEQFF.

The V gene is TRBV5-1, the J gene TRBJ2-5; 7 bases are shared with TRBD2. The CDR3 spans 16 residues. Germline V gene sequence: CDR1 SGHRS, CDR2 YFSETQ. Trimming took 0 bases from V and 4 from J; bases not matched to a gene: 9. CDR3 bases: TGCGCCAGCAGCTTGGTAGGGGCGGGAGTAGGAGAGACCCAGTACTTC. Protein: CASSLVGAGVGETQYF.

V is TRBV5-1 and J is TRBJ2-3; D gene uncertain. Looked up from germline, CDR1 is SGHRS and CDR2 is YFSETQ. V lost 0 bases, J lost 5 bases, and 4 bases lay in between. This CDR3 has 12 amino acids. CDR3 DNA sequence: TGCGCCAGCAGCTTGGTTAGAGATACGCAGTATTTT. The encoded protein is CASSLVRDTQYF.

About this clone: In the same sample, other DNA sequences code for this CDR3. The genes are TRBV27 and TRBJ2-5, with 11 bases that match TRBD2. Germline lookup yields CDR1 MNHEY and CDR2 SMNVEV (reference sequence). The V gene end was trimmed by 4 bases and the J gene end by 5 bases; junction bases not matched to a gene: 3. The CDR3 has 14 residues. The CDR3 nucleotides are TGTGCCAGCAGTTCACTAGCGGGAGTGGAGACCCAGTACTTC. It encodes CASSSLAGVETQYF.

The chain combines TRBV9 with TRBJ1-1, with D uncertain. V lost 4 bases, J lost 3 bases, and 16 bases lay in between. CDR1 is SGDLS, CDR2 YYNGEE, per germline. The CDR3 length is 15 residues. The CDR3 protein is CASSSPSFGDTEAFF. CDR3 nucleotide sequence: TGTGCCAGCAGCTCCCCGTCCTTCGGGGACACTGAAGCTTTCTTT. The entire variable domain, with the rest obtained from reference TRBV9 and TRBJ1-1, is as follows: DSGVTQTPKHLITATGQRVTLRCSPRSGDLSVYWYQQSLDQGLQFLIQYYNGEERAKGNILERFSAQQFPDLHSELNLSSLELGDSALYFCASSSPSFGDTEAFFGQGTRLTVV.

The chain employs TRBV10-3 and TRBJ1-2; D is uncertain. There are 14 residues in the CDR3. Trimming took off 3 bases at V and 8 bases at J, with 16 bases between the two ends. Per germline, CDR1 ENHRY and CDR2 SYGVKD. CDR3 sequence reads: CAISEGLNGPGYTF. The CDR3, as DNA: TGTGCCATCAGTGAAGGACTCAACGGGCCGGGCTACACCTTC.

The rearrangement uses TRBV29-1 and TRBJ2-1; TRBD1 agrees at 8 bases. The CDR3 consists of 15 residues. The trim removed 1 base at V and 8 bases at J, leaving 10 bases unmatched. CDR1 and CDR2 (germline): SQVTM, ANQGSEA. CDR3 region: CSVEGDRTGLYEQFF. CDR3 coding DNA: TGCAGCGTTGAAGGGGATAGGACAGGGTTGTATGAGCAGTTCTTC.

This chain joins TRBV7-3 and TRBJ2-1, with TRBD2 matching over 7 bases. V shed 5 bases, J shed 8 bases, and the junction held 18 bases outside the gene matches. Germline loops: CDR1 SGHTA, CDR2 FQGTGA. This CDR3 contains 17 residues. The CDR3 sequence: CASSLRAGSGLGDEQFF. CDR3 DNA sequence: TGTGCCAGCAGCCTGAGGGCGGGTAGCGGGTTGGGGGATGAGCAGTTCTTC.